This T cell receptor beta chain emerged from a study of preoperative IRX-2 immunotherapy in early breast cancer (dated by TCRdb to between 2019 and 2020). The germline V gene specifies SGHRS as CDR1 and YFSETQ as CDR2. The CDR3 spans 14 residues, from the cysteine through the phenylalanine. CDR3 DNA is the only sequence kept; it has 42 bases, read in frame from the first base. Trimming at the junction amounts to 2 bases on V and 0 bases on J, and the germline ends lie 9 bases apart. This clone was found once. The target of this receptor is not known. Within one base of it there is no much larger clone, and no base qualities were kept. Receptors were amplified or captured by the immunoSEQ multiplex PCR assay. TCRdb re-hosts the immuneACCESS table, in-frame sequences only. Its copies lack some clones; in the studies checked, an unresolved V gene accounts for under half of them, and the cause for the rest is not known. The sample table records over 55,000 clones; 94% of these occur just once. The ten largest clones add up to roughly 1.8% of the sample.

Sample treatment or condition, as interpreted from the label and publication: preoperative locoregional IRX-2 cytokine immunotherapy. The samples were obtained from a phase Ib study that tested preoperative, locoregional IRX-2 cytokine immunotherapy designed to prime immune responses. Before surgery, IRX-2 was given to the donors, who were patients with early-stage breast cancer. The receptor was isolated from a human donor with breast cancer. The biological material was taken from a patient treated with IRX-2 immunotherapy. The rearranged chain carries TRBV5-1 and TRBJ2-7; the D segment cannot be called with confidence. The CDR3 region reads CASSFDGSSYEQYF. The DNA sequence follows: TGCGCCAGCAGCTTCGACGGCAGCTCCTACGAGCAGTACTTC.